This TCR beta chain was captured in a study of radiation and T cells in renal cell carcinoma. The repertoire was sequenced with immunoSEQ multiplex PCR; TCRdb's copy has only in-frame clones and lacks some. This table has some 140,000 clones, 88% appearing once. The CDR3 consists of 14 residues. Time point specified: baseline pretreatment blood. Treatment in this sample: 15 Gy SBRT to primary tumor, nephrectomy 4 weeks later. This clone is a singleton in its sample. The sequencing used blood, collected from a patient whose treatment included radiotherapy and nephrectomy. This sequence joins TRBV21-1 and TRBJ1-1. TRBV21-1 is a pseudogene segment. This TCR came from a woman aged 45-59 years with renal cell carcinoma. DNA for the CDR3: TGTGCCAGCAGCAAAGCAGAGGGGAACACTGAAGCTTTCTTT. Translating it yields CASSKAEGNTEAFF.